This TCR beta chain derives from a study of beta chain features in type 1 diabetes. Per germline, CDR1 LGHNT and CDR2 FRNRAP. There are 16 residues in the CDR3. Trimming took 1 base from V and 1 from J, leaving 11 bases between them. General study findings and limits: Cells expressing TCR highly could be over-represented by cDNA sequencing. TCRB CDR3s from Type 1 diabetes patients were moderately but significantly shorter in all four CD4+ subsets. Shorter templates may be favored by PCR, equally so in patients and controls. Insertions at VDJ junctions were less frequent in type 1 diabetes patients. These patients also deleted more nucleotides at the same junctions.

The sample holds a few counts of this clone. Its antigen is unidentified. Investigators reverse transcribed all isolated RNA, so they sequenced expressed TCRB transcripts. Data came from immunoSEQ multiplex PCR; TCRdb stores just in-frame clones and leaves some out. The data contain 680,000 or so clones, 10% to 15% of them singletons. The sample consisted of naive CD4+ T cells from blood. The chain recombines TRBV12-5 with TRBJ1-3; D might be TRBD1 (5 bases). The clonotype comes from a man aged 18 to 29 with type 1 diabetes. The DNA of the CDR3 is TGTGCTAGTGGTTTGGGGGGGTGGATTTCTGGAAACACCATATATTTT. Residues: CASGLGGWISGNTIYF.